This passage covers 25 T cell receptor beta chains from one sample sequenced in a study of CD8 T cells in ankylosing spondylitis. TCRdb called the 5' RACE reads again in MiXCR, with one record for every CDR3 protein. The data hold about 170,000 distinct CDR3 sequences, with around 17% observed a single time. The material sequenced was blood, either unsorted or a sorted T cell fraction (not recorded which). The receptors shown here come from a male donor with ankylosing spondylitis or in good health (not recorded which).

V gene TRBV15 combines with J gene TRBJ2-1; 7 bases agree with TRBD1. The V segment lost 0 bases and the J segment 10 bases; nucleotides outside the gene matches: 3. Germline V lookup: CDR1 LNHNV, CDR2 YYDKDF (reference sequence). This CDR3 spans 13 amino acids. For the CDR3, the DNA is TGTGCCACCAGCAGAGAGACAGGGTACGAGCAGTTCTTC. This gives the protein CATSRETGYEQFF. The variable domain in full, with the rest retrieved from reference TRBV15 and TRBJ2-1, is DAMVIQNPRYQVTQFGKPVTLSCSQTLNHNVMYWYQQKSSQAPKLLFHYYDKDFNNEADTPDNFQSRRPNTSFCFLDIRSPGLGDTAMYLCATSRETGYEQFFGPGTRLTVL.

This clonotype was seen repeatedly, ten times or more. This chain uses TRBV5-1 with TRBJ2-1, with D perhaps matching TRBD1 (6 bases). Germline assignment: CDR1 SGHRS and CDR2 YFSETQ. The CDR3 is 17 amino acids. Trimming removed 3 bases at V and 1 base at J, with 17 bases between. CDR3 protein: CASSSQPVGASYNEQFF. DNA of the CDR3: TGCGCCAGCAGCTCACAACCCGTGGGGGCATCCTACAATGAGCAGTTCTTC.

This sequence joins TRBV4-1 and TRBJ2-1, with D hard to call. The CDR3 loop spans 13 amino acids. In germline, CDR1 is MGHRA, CDR2 YSYEKL. Trimming stripped 4 bases from V and 6 bases from J, with 10 bases between. CDR3 sequence: CASSLPHGNEQFF. The CDR3 DNA reads as TGCGCCAGCAGCCTCCCTCATGGCAATGAGCAGTTCTTC.

This chain links TRBV23-1 with TRBJ2-1; TRBD2 aligns across 9 bases. TRBV23-1 is identified as an open reading frame with a role that is uncertain. V gave up 4 bases and J gave up 3 bases; unmatched junction bases: 4. This CDR3 is 15 amino acids long. CDR3 DNA: TGCGCCAGCAGTCGTCTGACTAGCGGCTACAATGAGCAGTTCTTC. It is translated as CASSRLTSGYNEQFF.

V is TRBV29-1 and J is TRBJ2-1; TRBD2 agrees at 11 bases. Germline V gene lookup returns CDR1 SQVTM and CDR2 ANQGSEA. Germline trimming cut 4 bases from V and 6 bases from J; bases unmatched to any gene: 8. The CDR3 loop spans 15 amino acids. The CDR3 coding sequence is TGCAGCGTTGGGGGACCGGGACTAGCGGTCAATGAGCAGTTCTTC. It yields the protein CSVGGPGLAVNEQFF.

Ten or more counts support this clonotype. The V and J genes are TRBV2 and TRBJ2-2; D is unclear. The CDR3 is 12 amino acids. Germline values: CDR1 SNHLY, CDR2 FYNNEI. V lost 1 base, J lost 5 bases, and 2 bases lay in between. CDR3: CASSEETGELFF. The DNA of the CDR3 is TGTGCCAGCAGTGAAGAAACCGGGGAGCTGTTTTTT.

This clonotype was counted at least ten times. V gene TRBV29-1 combines with J gene TRBJ2-3, with 13 bases fitting TRBD2. The CDR3 has 14 amino acids. J gave up 4 bases and V 6 bases, and 4 bases lay outside the gene matches. Germline assignment: CDR1 SQVTM and CDR2 ANQGSEA. CDR3 sequence (DNA): TGCAGCGTCACTAGCGGGAGGGCGGCAGATACGCAGTATTTT. Amino acids: CSVTSGRAADTQYF.

This clonotype was counted at least ten times. The chain couples TRBV5-1 to TRBJ1-1; D unresolved. Per germline, CDR1 SGHRS and CDR2 YFSETQ. Trimming took 1 base from V and 3 from J, leaving 13 bases between them. The CDR3 contains 15 residues. In DNA form, the CDR3 reads TGCGCCAGCAGCTTGACGGACCGATGGGACACTGAAGCTTTCTTT. Residues: CASSLTDRWDTEAFF.

This clonotype came up a few times. The chain combines TRBV10-1 with TRBJ2-7, with no clear D. With 0 bases removed from V and 3 bases from J, the gap between germline ends came to 6 bases. The CDR3 is made up of 13 amino acids. Germline loops: CDR1 WNHNN, CDR2 SYGVQD (reference sequence). CDR3 coding DNA: TGCGCCAGCAGTGAGTCGGGCGACTACGAGCAGTACTTC. It specifies CASSESGDYEQYF.

The V gene is TRBV6-1, the J gene TRBJ1-5; the match to TRBD1 covers 10 bases. Looked up from germline, CDR1 is MNHNS and CDR2 is SASEGT. The length of the CDR3 is 14 residues. The V segment lost 6 bases and the J segment 9 bases; nucleotides outside the gene matches: 8. The DNA of the CDR3 is TGTGCCAGCAGCCGACAGGGGGCATTGGGGCCCCAGCATTTT. Its protein product is CASSRQGALGPQHF.

This clonotype was observed at least ten times. The gene calls are TRBV28 and TRBJ2-7; D not resolved. The germline gives CDR1 MDHEN, CDR2 SYDVKM. V lost 1 base, J lost 3 bases, and 16 bases lay in between. The CDR3 runs 16 residues. CDR3 residues: CASSLLLRPPLYEQYF. The CDR3 DNA sequence: TGTGCCAGCAGTTTATTATTGAGGCCCCCTCTCTACGAGCAGTACTTC.

This clonotype turned up a few times. This sequence joins TRBV6-1 and TRBJ2-2; TRBD2 matches at 9 bases. From germline, CDR1 is MNHNS and CDR2 SASEGT. The trim removed 8 bases at V and 4 bases at J, leaving 8 bases unmatched. This CDR3 comprises 15 residues. The CDR3 coding sequence is TGTGCCAGCTGTCGAGCGGGAGGAGTCACCGGGGAGCTGTTTTTT. This codes for CASCRAGGVTGELFF.

In this sample, this clonotype turned up many times. The chain links TRBV20-1 to TRBJ2-3; 8 positions agree with TRBD2. The germline V gene encodes CDR1 DFQATT and CDR2 SNEGSKA (reference sequence). The CDR3 loop spans 15 amino acids. Germline trimming cut 6 bases from V and 1 base from J; bases unmatched to any gene: 9. CDR3 sequence reads: CSAPPTSGGTDTQYF. CDR3 nucleotides: TGCAGTGCGCCCCCTACTAGCGGAGGCACAGATACGCAGTATTTT.

This clonotype was detected a few times. The chain has TRBV5-1 and TRBJ2-1, with 11 bases fitting TRBD2. This CDR3 has 14 amino acids. J lost 7 bases, V lost 4 bases, and 4 bases had no gene match. Germline-derived CDR1 and CDR2 are SGHRS and YFSETQ. The CDR3 sequence is CASSPGTSGNEQFF. DNA for the CDR3: TGCGCCAGCAGCCCAGGGACTAGCGGTAATGAGCAGTTCTTC.

This clonotype was seen ten or more times. V gene TRBV5-1 combines with J gene TRBJ2-4; TRBD2 aligns across 8 bases. From germline, CDR1 is SGHRS and CDR2 YFSETQ. CDR3 length: 16 residues. With 5 bases clipped from V and 5 bases from J, the junction kept 12 bases outside the gene matches. CDR3 in DNA: TGCGCCAGCAGTTCTGGTGCGGGAGGAGGCGAAAACATTCAGTACTTC. It encodes CASSSGAGGGENIQYF.

V gene TRBV29-1 combines with J gene TRBJ2-1, with D tentatively TRBD1 (5 bases). Trimming took 4 bases from V and 4 from J, leaving 8 bases between them. CDR1 is SQVTM and CDR2 is ANQGSEA in the germline V gene. There are 12 residues in the CDR3. CDR3 DNA sequence: TGCAGCGTTGGGGGCCAGTACAATGAGCAGTTCTTC. Protein product: CSVGGQYNEQFF.

This chain uses TRBV20-1 with TRBJ1-5, with D perhaps TRBD1 (5 bases). V lost 6 bases and J 4 bases, leaving 13 bases between the germline ends. Germline lookup yields CDR1 DFQATT and CDR2 SNEGSKA (reference sequence). The CDR3 totals 13 residues. CDR3 region: CSALPGGNQPQHF. The CDR3 nucleotides read TGCAGTGCGCTGCCTGGGGGGAATCAGCCCCAGCATTTT.

Only a few counts were recorded for this clonotype. V usage is TRBV10-3 and J usage is TRBJ2-5, with D possibly being TRBD1 or TRBD2 (6 bases each). The germline V and J ends were trimmed by 10 bases and 5 bases, with 20 bases remaining between them. Germline-derived CDR1 and CDR2 are ENHRY and SYGVKD. The CDR3 is 14 residues long. The CDR3 nucleotides read TGTGCCACCGGATCGAAGGGGGGACTGGAGACCCAGTACTTC. Translated: CATGSKGGLETQYF.

This clonotype was seen ten or more times. The CDR3 sequence: CASTTSGQYHGELFF. As DNA, the CDR3 is TGTGCCAGCACCACTTCGGGACAGTATCACGGGGAGCTGTTTTTT. The chain has TRBV28 and TRBJ2-2, with 7 bases matching TRBD1. The junction had 12 bases not matched to a gene; V was cut back by 7 bases and J by 7 bases. This CDR3 comprises 15 residues. CDR1 is MDHEN and CDR2 is SYDVKM in the germline V gene.

This clonotype has ten or more counts. This chain joins TRBV5-1 and TRBJ1-5; tentatively, D is TRBD1 (5 bases). In germline, CDR1 is SGHRS, CDR2 YFSETQ. CDR3 length: 14 amino acids. Trimming took 0 bases from V and 3 from J, leaving 7 bases between them. CDR3 sequence (DNA): TGCGCCAGCAGCTTGGGGACAAACAATCAGCCCCAGCATTTT. Translated: CASSLGTNNQPQHF.

The gene calls are TRBV29-1 and TRBJ2-7, with D maybe TRBD2 (5 bases). V shed 4 bases and J shed 1 base, with 11 bases lying between them. Germline lookup yields CDR1 SQVTM and CDR2 ANQGSEA. This CDR3 is 13 amino acids long. CDR3 protein: CSVGRAKSYEQYF. The CDR3 region has the DNA TGCAGCGTTGGGCGGGCCAAATCCTACGAGCAGTACTTC.

This clonotype was seen many times. This chain connects TRBV5-1 to TRBJ1-2; TRBD1 is a possible D gene (6 bases). CDR3 length: 14 amino acids. Germline V gene data show CDR1 as SGHRS and CDR2 as YFSETQ. The V and J ends lost 4 bases and 2 bases respectively, with 12 bases between them. CDR3: CASSAGTSNYGYTF. The CDR3 region has the DNA TGCGCCAGCAGCGCCGGGACAAGCAACTATGGCTACACCTTC.

This sequence joins TRBV24-1 and TRBJ2-4; a possible D gene is TRBD2 (7 bases). Germline-derived CDR1 and CDR2 are KGHDR and SFDVKD. This CDR3 region has 19 residues. V lost 9 bases, J lost 0 bases, and 26 bases lay in between. CDR3 in DNA: TGTGCCACCTCCACTCGGAGGGGGGGGCGCTCGCTAGCCAAAAACATTCAGTACTTC. It codes for CATSTRRGGRSLAKNIQYF.

This clonotype has just a few counts. The chain is built from TRBV23-1 and TRBJ2-1, with D maybe TRBD2 (6 bases). TRBV23-1 is recorded as an ORF, its role being uncertain. V dropped 0 bases and J dropped 0 bases, with 15 bases sitting between them. This CDR3 spans 18 amino acids. The CDR3 region is CASSQSGSGVSSYNEQFF. In nucleotides, the CDR3 is TGCGCCAGCAGTCAATCCGGGTCGGGGGTGAGCTCCTACAATGAGCAGTTCTTC.

This rearrangement joins TRBV23-1 to TRBJ2-7; TRBD1 matches at 9 bases. TRBV23-1 is given ORF status, its function remaining uncertain. CDR3 length: 14 residues. V lost 2 bases to trimming and J lost 6 bases; unmatched junction nucleotides: 5. CDR3: CASSQPGQGSEQYF. DNA of the CDR3: TGCGCCAGCAGTCAACCGGGACAGGGCTCCGAGCAGTACTTC.